A single sample gave rise to the 5 T cell receptor beta chains below, sequenced in a study of beta chain features in type 1 diabetes. Expressed TCRB transcripts were sequenced because the isolated RNA had all been reverse transcribed beforehand. Clones were read by immunoSEQ multiplex PCR, and TCRdb kept only the in-frame ones, dropping some. This table holds 130,000 or so clones, less than 10% found once. Sequencing was performed on central memory CD4+ T cells from blood. These receptors all come from a woman aged 40 to 55 in good health.

The chain employs TRBV10-1 and TRBJ1-2; D remains unclear. CDR1 is WNHNN and CDR2 is SYGVQD in the germline V gene (reference sequence). V dropped 3 bases and J dropped 4 bases, with 9 bases sitting between them. This CDR3 contains 13 residues. CDR3 sequence: CASSDSRLYGYTF. The DNA of the CDR3 is TGCGCCAGCAGTGATTCCAGGCTCTATGGCTACACCTTC.

This chain connects TRBV5-1 to TRBJ1-4; D uncertain. V was shortened by 1 base and J by 0 bases, with 7 bases between the two germline ends. This CDR3 contains 15 residues. Germline V gives CDR1 SGHRS, CDR2 YFSETQ. The DNA of the CDR3 is TGCGCCAGCAGCTTGTCGGGTGCAACTAATGAAAAACTGTTTTTT. Translation: CASSLSGATNEKLFF.

The chain links TRBV5-1 to TRBJ2-7; the D gene is possibly TRBD2 (6 bases). This CDR3 spans 15 amino acids. The germline CDR1 and CDR2 sequences are SGHRS and YFSETQ. Trimming removed 6 bases at V and 7 bases at J, with 23 bases between. CDR3 sequence reads: CASNVIEGGMREQYF. The CDR3 DNA reads TGCGCCAGCAACGTCATCGAGGGCGGGATGAGGGAGCAGTACTTC.

The chain carries TRBV5-4 and TRBJ2-6; D gene uncertain. Deletions cut 4 bases from V and 0 bases from J, with 5 bases between. Germline V gene sequence: CDR1 SGHNT, CDR2 YYREEE (reference sequence). The CDR3 totals 14 residues. CDR3 loop: CASSTYSGANVLTF. DNA for the CDR3: TGTGCCAGCAGCACTTACTCTGGGGCCAACGTCCTGACTTTC.

This clone showed up just a few times. The chain uses TRBV7-8 and TRBJ1-1, with D hard to call. This CDR3 is built from 14 residues. Deletions cut 4 bases from V and 1 base from J, with 10 bases between. Germline V gene lookup returns CDR1 SGHVS and CDR2 FQNEAQ. CDR3 bases: TGTGCCAGCAGCTCCAACACAGCGAACACTGAAGCTTTCTTT. As protein: CASSSNTANTEAFF.